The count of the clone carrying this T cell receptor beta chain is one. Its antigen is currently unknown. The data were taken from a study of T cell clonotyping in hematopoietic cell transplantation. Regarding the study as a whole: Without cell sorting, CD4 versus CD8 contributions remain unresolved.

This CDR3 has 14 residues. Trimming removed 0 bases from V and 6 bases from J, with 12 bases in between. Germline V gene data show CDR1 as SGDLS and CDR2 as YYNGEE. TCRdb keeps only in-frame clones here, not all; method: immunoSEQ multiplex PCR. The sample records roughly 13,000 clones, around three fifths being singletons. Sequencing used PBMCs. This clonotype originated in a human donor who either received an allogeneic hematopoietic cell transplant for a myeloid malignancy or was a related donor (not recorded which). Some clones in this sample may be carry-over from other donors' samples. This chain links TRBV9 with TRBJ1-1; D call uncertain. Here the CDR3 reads CASSVELLGSEAFF. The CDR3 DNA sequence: TGTGCCAGCAGCGTAGAACTCTTGGGCTCTGAAGCTTTCTTT.